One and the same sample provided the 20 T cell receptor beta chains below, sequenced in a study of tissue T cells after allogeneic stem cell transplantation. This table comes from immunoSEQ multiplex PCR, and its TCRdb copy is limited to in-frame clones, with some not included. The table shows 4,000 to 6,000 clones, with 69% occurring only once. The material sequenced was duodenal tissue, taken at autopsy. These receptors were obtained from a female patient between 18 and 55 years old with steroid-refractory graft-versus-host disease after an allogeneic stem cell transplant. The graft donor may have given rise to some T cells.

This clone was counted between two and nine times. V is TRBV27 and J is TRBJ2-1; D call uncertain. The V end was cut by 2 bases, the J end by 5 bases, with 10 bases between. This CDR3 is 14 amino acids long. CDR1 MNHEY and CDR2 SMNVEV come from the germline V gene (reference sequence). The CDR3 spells CASSLVGIHNEQFF. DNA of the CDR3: TGTGCCAGCAGTTTAGTGGGTATCCACAATGAGCAGTTCTTC.

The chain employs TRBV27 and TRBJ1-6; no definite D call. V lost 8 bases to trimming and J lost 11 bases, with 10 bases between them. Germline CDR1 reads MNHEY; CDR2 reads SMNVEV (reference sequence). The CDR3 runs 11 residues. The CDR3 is CASGPRAPLHF. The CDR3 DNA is TGTGCCAGCGGCCCGAGGGCACCCCTCCACTTT.

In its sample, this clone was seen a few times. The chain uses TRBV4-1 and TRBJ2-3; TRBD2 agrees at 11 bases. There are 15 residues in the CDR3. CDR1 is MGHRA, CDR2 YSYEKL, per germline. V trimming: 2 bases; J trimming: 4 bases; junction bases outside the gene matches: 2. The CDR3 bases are TGCGCCAGCAGCCAATTTAGCGGGGGGGCAGATACGCAGTATTTT. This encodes CASSQFSGGADTQYF.

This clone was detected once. In DNA form, the CDR3 reads TGCGCCAGCAGCTTAACAGGGGCCGAAGAGACCCAGTACTTC. Its protein is CASSLTGAEETQYF. The rearrangement uses TRBV5-1 and TRBJ2-5; 7 bases are a match to TRBD1. The CDR3 runs 14 residues. Germline V gene lookup returns CDR1 SGHRS and CDR2 YFSETQ. V dropped 2 bases and J dropped 3; count of bases not matched to a gene: 4.

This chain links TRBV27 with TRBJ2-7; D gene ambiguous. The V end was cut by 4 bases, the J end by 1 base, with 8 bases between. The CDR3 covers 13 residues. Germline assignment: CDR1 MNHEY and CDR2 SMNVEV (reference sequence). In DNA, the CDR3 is TGTGCCAGCAGTTCTTACCCTTCCTACGAGCAGTACTTC. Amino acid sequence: CASSSYPSYEQYF.

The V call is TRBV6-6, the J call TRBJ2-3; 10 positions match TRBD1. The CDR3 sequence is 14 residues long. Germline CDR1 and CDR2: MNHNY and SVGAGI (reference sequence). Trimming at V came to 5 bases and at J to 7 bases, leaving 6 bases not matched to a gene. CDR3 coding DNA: TGTGCCAGCAGTCCCGGACAGGGGGTGAATACGCAGTATTTT. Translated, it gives CASSPGQGVNTQYF.

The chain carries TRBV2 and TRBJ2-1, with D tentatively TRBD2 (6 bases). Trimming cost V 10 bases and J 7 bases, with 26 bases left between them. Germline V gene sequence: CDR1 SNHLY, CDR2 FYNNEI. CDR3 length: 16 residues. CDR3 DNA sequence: TGTGCCACCCAGTGGAGAACTAGCCCAATGCATAATGAGCAGTTCTTC. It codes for CATQWRTSPMHNEQFF.

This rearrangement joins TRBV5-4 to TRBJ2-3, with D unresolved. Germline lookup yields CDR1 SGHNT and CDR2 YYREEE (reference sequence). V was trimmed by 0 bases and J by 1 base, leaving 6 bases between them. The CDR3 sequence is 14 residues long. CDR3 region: CASSLGHRTDTQYF. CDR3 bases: TGTGCCAGCAGCTTGGGACACCGCACAGATACGCAGTATTTT. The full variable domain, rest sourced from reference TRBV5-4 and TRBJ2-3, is ETGVTQSPTHLIKTRGQQVTLRCSSQSGHNTVSWYQQALGQGPQFIFQYYREEENGRGNFPPRFSGLQFPNYSSELNVNALELDDSALYLCASSLGHRTDTQYFGPGTRLTVL.

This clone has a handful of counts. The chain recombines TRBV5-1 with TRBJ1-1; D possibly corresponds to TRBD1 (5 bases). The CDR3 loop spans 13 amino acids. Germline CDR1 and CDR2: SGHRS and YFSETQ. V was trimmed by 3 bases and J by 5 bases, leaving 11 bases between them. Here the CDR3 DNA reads TGCGCCAGCAGCTCAGACAGCGAAACTGAAGCTTTCTTT. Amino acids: CASSSDSETEAFF.

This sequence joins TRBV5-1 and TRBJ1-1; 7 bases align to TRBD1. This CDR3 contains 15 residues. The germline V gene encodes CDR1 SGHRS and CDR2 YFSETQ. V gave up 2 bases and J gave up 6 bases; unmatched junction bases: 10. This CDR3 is CASSLRTGTAAEAFF. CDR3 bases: TGCGCCAGCAGCTTAAGAACCGGGACAGCAGCTGAAGCTTTCTTT.

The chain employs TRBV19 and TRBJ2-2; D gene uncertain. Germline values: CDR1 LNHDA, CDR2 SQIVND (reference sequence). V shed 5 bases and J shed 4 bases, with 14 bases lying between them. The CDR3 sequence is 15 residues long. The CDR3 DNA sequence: TGTGCCAGTAGTCTTCTCGGCATTTCCACCGGGGAGCTGTTTTTT. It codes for CASSLLGISTGELFF.

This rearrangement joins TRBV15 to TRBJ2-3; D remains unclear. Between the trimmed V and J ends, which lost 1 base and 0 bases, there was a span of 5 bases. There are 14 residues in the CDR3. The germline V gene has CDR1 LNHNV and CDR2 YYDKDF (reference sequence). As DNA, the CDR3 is TGTGCCACCAGCAGAGTCGGGAGCACAGATACGCAGTATTTT. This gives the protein CATSRVGSTDTQYF.

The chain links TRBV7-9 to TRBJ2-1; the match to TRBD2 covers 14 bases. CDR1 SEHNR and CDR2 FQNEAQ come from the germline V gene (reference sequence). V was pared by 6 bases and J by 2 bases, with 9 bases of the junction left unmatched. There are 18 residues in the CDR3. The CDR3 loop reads CASRAGTSGSWAYNEQFF. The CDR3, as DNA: TGTGCCAGCAGGGCCGGGACTAGCGGGAGTTGGGCCTACAATGAGCAGTTCTTC. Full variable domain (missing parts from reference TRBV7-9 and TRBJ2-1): DTGVSQNPRHKITKRGQNVTFRCDPISEHNRLYWYRQTLGQGPEFLTYFQNEAQLEKSRLLSDRFSAERPKGSFSTLEIQRTEQGDSAMYLCASRAGTSGSWAYNEQFFGPGTRLTVL.

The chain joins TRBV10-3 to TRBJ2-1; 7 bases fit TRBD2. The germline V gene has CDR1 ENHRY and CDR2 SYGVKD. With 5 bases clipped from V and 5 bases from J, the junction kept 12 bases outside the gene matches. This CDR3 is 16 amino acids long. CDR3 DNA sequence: TGTGCCATCAGTCGGATTGGGGCTAGCGGCGACAATGAGCAGTTCTTC. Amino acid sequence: CAISRIGASGDNEQFF.

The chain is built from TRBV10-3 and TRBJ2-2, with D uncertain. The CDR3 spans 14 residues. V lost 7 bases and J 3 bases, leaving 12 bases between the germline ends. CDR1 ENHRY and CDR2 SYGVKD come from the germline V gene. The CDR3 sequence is CAIMPARDTGELFF. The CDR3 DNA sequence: TGTGCCATCATGCCCGCCCGGGACACCGGGGAGCTGTTTTTT.

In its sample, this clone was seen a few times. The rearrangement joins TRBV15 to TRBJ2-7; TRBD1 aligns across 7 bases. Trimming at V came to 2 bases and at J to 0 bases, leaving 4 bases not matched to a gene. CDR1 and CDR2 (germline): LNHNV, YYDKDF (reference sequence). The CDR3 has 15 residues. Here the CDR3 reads CATSRLTGASYEQYF. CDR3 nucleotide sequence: TGTGCCACCAGCAGATTAACAGGGGCCTCCTACGAGCAGTACTTC. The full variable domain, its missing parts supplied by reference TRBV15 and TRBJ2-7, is DAMVIQNPRYQVTQFGKPVTLSCSQTLNHNVMYWYQQKSSQAPKLLFHYYDKDFNNEADTPDNFQSRRPNTSFCFLDIRSPGLGDTAMYLCATSRLTGASYEQYFGPGTRLTVT.

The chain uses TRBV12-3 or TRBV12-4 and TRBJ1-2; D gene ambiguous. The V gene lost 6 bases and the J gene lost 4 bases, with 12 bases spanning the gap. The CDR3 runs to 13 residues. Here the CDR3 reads CASRRGQLYGYTF. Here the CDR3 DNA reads TGTGCCAGCAGACGGGGTCAGCTCTATGGCTACACCTTC.

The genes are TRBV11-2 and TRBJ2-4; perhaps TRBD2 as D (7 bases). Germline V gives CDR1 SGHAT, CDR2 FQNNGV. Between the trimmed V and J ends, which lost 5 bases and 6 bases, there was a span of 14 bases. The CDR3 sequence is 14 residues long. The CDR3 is CASSTGGLANIQYF. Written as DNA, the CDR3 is TGTGCCAGCAGCACGGGGGGCCTGGCAAACATTCAGTACTTC.

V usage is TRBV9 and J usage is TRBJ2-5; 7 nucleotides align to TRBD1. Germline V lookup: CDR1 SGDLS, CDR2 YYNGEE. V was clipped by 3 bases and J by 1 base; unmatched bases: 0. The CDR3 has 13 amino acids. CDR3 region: CASSGDSQETQYF. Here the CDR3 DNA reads TGTGCCAGCAGCGGGGACAGCCAAGAGACCCAGTACTTC.

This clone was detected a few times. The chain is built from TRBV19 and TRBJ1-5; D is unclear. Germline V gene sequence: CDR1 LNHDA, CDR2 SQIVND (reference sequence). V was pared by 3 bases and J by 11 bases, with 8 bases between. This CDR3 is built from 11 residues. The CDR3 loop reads CASSIGEAQHF. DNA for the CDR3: TGTGCCAGTAGTATCGGAGAGGCCCAGCATTTT.